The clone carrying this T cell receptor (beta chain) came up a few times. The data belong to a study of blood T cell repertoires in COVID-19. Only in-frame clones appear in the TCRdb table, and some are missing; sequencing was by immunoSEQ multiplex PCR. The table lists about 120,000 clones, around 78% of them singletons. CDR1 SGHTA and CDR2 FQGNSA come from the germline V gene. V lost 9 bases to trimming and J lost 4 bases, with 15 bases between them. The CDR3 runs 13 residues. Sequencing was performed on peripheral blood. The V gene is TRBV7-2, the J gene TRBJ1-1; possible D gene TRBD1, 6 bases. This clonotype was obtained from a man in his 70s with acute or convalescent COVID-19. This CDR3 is CASQNRVGTEAFF. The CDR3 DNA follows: TGTGCCAGTCAGAACAGGGTTGGCACTGAAGCTTTCTTT.